What follows are 15 T cell receptor beta chains derived from one specimen sequenced in a study of shared clonotypes between healthy human individuals. CD8 cells classed as naive were CD45RO-negative and positively selected for CCR7, excluding terminally differentiated effector memory CD45RA+ cells. Only in-frame clones appear in the TCRdb table, and some are missing; sequencing was by immunoSEQ multiplex PCR. The sample has under 850,000 clones, 80% to 95% seen once. Sequenced: naive CD8+ T cells sorted from blood. Receptors originate from a man aged 25 to 45 in good health.

V and J are TRBV9 and TRBJ2-3; D is unclear. CDR1 and CDR2 (germline): SGDLS, YYNGEE. V lost 3 bases to trimming and J lost 3 bases, with 17 bases between them. The CDR3 runs 16 residues. The CDR3 DNA follows: TGTGCCAGCAGCGCTACGTCGGTCCTGAGGACAGATACGCAGTATTTT. Protein: CASSATSVLRTDTQYF.

This chain connects TRBV29-1 to TRBJ2-7, with 7 bases fitting TRBD1. V shed 3 bases, J shed 12 bases, and the junction held 8 bases outside the gene matches. The CDR3 runs to 11 residues. Per germline, CDR1 SQVTM and CDR2 ANQGSEA. CDR3 in DNA: TGCAGCGTTGAGGCTCAGGGGGTAACGTACTTC. This sequence encodes CSVEAQGVTYF.

The chain employs TRBV14 and TRBJ2-1, with 7 bases identical to TRBD2. The length of the CDR3 is 15 residues. The ends lost 1 base at V and 3 bases at J; junction bases unmatched: 3. CDR1 is SGHDN and CDR2 is FVKESK in the germline V gene. This CDR3 is CASSQVLADYNEQFF. CDR3 bases: TGTGCCAGCAGCCAAGTCCTAGCGGACTACAATGAGCAGTTCTTC.

The rearrangement joins TRBV10-3 to TRBJ2-2; perhaps TRBD2 as D (6 bases). The CDR3 runs to 13 residues. Germline V gives CDR1 ENHRY, CDR2 SYGVKD. Deletions cut 10 bases from V and 4 bases from J, with 13 bases between. This CDR3 is CATGGAVTGELFF. Here the CDR3 DNA reads TGTGCCACCGGCGGGGCGGTCACCGGGGAGCTGTTTTTT.

The V call is TRBV5-5, the J call TRBJ1-4, with 8 bases fitting TRBD1. Trimming removed 1 base from V and 0 bases from J; junction bases left unmatched: 8. Looked up from germline, CDR1 is SGHKS and CDR2 is YYEKEE (reference sequence). The CDR3 is 18 residues long. The CDR3 protein is CASSLKDRVVATNEKLFF. The CDR3, as DNA: TGTGCCAGCAGCTTGAAGGACAGGGTAGTCGCAACTAATGAAAAACTGTTTTTT.

V gene TRBV28 combines with J gene TRBJ2-7; 10 bases fit TRBD2. The J segment lost 3 bases and the V segment lost 5 bases, leaving 1 base of the junction unmatched. Germline loops: CDR1 MDHEN, CDR2 SYDVKM. CDR3 length: 13 residues. The CDR3 loop reads CASSIAGGYEQYF. As DNA, the CDR3 is TGTGCCAGCAGTATAGCGGGAGGCTACGAGCAGTACTTC.

The chain uses TRBV28 and TRBJ2-1; 13 bases agree with TRBD2. From germline, CDR1 is MDHEN and CDR2 SYDVKM. V trimming: 3 bases; J trimming: 9 bases; junction bases outside the gene matches: 5. CDR3 size: 15 residues. The CDR3 sequence is CASSFVLAGGGEQFF. The CDR3 nucleotides are TGTGCCAGCAGTTTTGTACTAGCGGGAGGGGGTGAGCAGTTCTTC.

The chain employs TRBV7-2 and TRBJ2-6, with D perhaps being TRBD1 or TRBD2 (6 bases each). Germline-derived CDR1 and CDR2 are SGHTA and FQGNSA. This CDR3 region has 16 residues. V was cut by 5 bases and J by 0 bases, with 11 bases left in between. For the CDR3, the DNA is TGTGCCAGCAGCCCACAGGGACTCTCTGGGGCCAACGTCCTGACTTTC. Translation gives CASSPQGLSGANVLTF.

The gene calls are TRBV27 and TRBJ2-1; tentative D call: TRBD2 (6 bases). Trimming took off 6 bases at V and 8 bases at J, with 20 bases between the two ends. From germline, CDR1 is MNHEY and CDR2 SMNVEV (reference sequence). This CDR3 is built from 15 residues. CDR3 sequence (DNA): TGTGCCAGCAGAATCGGGACTCCAAGGACATATGAGCAGTTCTTC. It codes for CASRIGTPRTYEQFF.

The genes are TRBV27 and TRBJ2-7, with D perhaps matching TRBD1 (6 bases). Germline lookup yields CDR1 MNHEY and CDR2 SMNVEV (reference sequence). V lost 3 bases, J lost 5 bases, and 17 bases lay in between. CDR3 length equals 15 residues. CDR3 in DNA: TGTGCCAGCAGTTTGGTCTCGGGCAGGGGCAACGAGCAGTACTTC. Amino acids: CASSLVSGRGNEQYF.

For this clone: Other DNA sequences in the sample encode the same CDR3. The chain employs TRBV27 and TRBJ2-7; D ambiguous. The CDR3 runs to 13 residues. Trimming cost V 5 bases and J 3 bases, with 11 bases left between them. Germline-derived CDR1 and CDR2 are MNHEY and SMNVEV (reference sequence). The CDR3: CASSPGTFYEQYF. CDR3 sequence (DNA): TGTGCCAGCAGTCCCGGAACTTTCTACGAGCAGTACTTC.

This clone appeared once. The gene calls are TRBV6-4 and TRBJ2-2; D ambiguous. CDR1 and CDR2 (germline): MRHNA, SNTAGT. The CDR3 runs to 14 residues. The V end lost 8 bases, the J end lost 1 base, and 11 bases lay between the germline ends. In nucleotides, the CDR3 is TGTGCCAGCCCTACAACGGAGAACACCGGGGAGCTGTTTTTT. It yields the protein CASPTTENTGELFF.

The chain links TRBV13 to TRBJ2-3; maybe TRBD2 (6 bases). CDR3 length equals 14 residues. Germline CDR1 and CDR2: PRHDT and FYEKMQ (reference sequence). V was pared by 5 bases and J by 5 bases, with 14 bases between. This CDR3 reads CASSPGLGGDTQYF. CDR3 DNA sequence: TGTGCCAGCAGCCCGGGACTGGGGGGAGATACGCAGTATTTT.

The chain joins TRBV9 to TRBJ2-7; a possible D gene is TRBD2 (8 bases). CDR3 length equals 15 residues. Germline V gene data show CDR1 as SGDLS and CDR2 as YYNGEE. V dropped 2 bases and J dropped 5 bases, with 17 bases sitting between them. Here the CDR3 DNA reads TGTGCCAGCAGCGTCGGGGGGGCGACAGGGAACGAGCAGTACTTC. This translates into CASSVGGATGNEQYF.

This CDR3 reads CASSPRTANEKLFF. CDR3 DNA: TGCGCCAGCTCCCCCCGGACGGCGAATGAAAAACTGTTTTTT. The chain uses TRBV5-1 and TRBJ1-4; no clear D. In germline, CDR1 is SGHRS, CDR2 YFSETQ. V dropped 7 bases and J dropped 5 bases, with 15 bases sitting between them. The length of the CDR3 is 14 residues.